This entry is about one TCR beta chain. Trimming stripped 5 bases from V and 0 bases from J, with 13 bases between. The CDR3 totals 15 residues. Germline lookup yields CDR1 SGHTA and CDR2 FQGTGA. The data derive from a study of CD8+ T cells in alopecia areata. Study details: Patients received oral tofacitinib, 5 to 10 mg twice daily, for moderate-to-severe alopecia areata.

It was cDNA, reverse transcribed from extracted RNA, that served as the sequencing template. Some clones are missing from TCRdb's copy, which holds only in-frame ones; the method was immunoSEQ multiplex PCR. The sample has 100,000 to 150,000 clones, around 50% seen once; the top ten hold less than 5.5%. The sequences come from CD4+ T cells sorted from blood, collected at week 0. The J gene is TRBJ1-2, the V gene TRBV7-3; D is possibly TRBD1 (6 bases). The source of this sequence is a human donor with alopecia areata. The CDR3 sequence: CASSRGQTANYGYTF. Written as DNA, the CDR3 is TGTGCCAGCAGCCGTGGACAGACCGCTAACTATGGCTACACCTTC.